This record concerns one T cell receptor (beta chain) sequence. Relative to the germline gene, one junction end is altered; a read error may explain this. The sample comes from a study of blood T cell repertoires in COVID-19. Repertoires were generated with immunoSEQ multiplex PCR, while TCRdb's copy carries only in-frame clones and drops some. This sample has some 140,000 clones; roughly 80% occur once, and the top ten carry approximately 32%. The CDR3 runs to 13 residues. CDR1 is LGHDT and CDR2 is YNNKEL in the germline V gene (reference sequence). The receptor was isolated from a woman in her sixties with acute or convalescent COVID-19. What was sequenced was peripheral blood. The chain carries TRBV3-1 (or the pseudogene TRBV3-2) and TRBJ1-4; no definite D call. The CDR3 spells CASTQAGRGQLFF. The DNA of the CDR3 is TGTGCCAGCACCCAAGCGGGCCGAGGGCAACTGTTTTTT.